The next 29 T cell receptor beta chains were all read from a single sample in a study of cytomegalovirus exposure and HLA in healthy donors. The PCR made use of 60 Vbeta and 13 Jbeta primers. Only in-frame clones appear in the TCRdb table, and some are missing; sequencing was by immunoSEQ multiplex PCR. The sample includes about 200,000 clones, 82% of them seen just once. The specimen sequenced was PBMCs. These receptors came from a woman in her 50s in good health and CMV-seropositive.

This sequence joins TRBV5-6 and TRBJ2-7; TRBD1 aligns across 8 bases. From germline, CDR1 is SGHDT and CDR2 YYEEEE. This CDR3 is 15 amino acids long. The trim removed 4 bases at V and 0 bases at J, leaving 6 bases unmatched. This chain's CDR3 is CASSRQGSSSYEQYF. CDR3 nucleotides: TGTGCCAGCAGCAGACAGGGGAGTAGCTCCTACGAGCAGTACTTC.

The CDR3 DNA reads as TGCGCCAGCAGCCAAGGGCGGGGCTTGAGCTCCTACGAGCAGTACTTC. Encoded protein: CASSQGRGLSSYEQYF. The rearrangement links TRBV4-1 to TRBJ2-7; maybe TRBD2 (6 bases). The CDR3 is 16 amino acids. CDR1 and CDR2 (germline): MGHRA, YSYEKL. V gave up 1 base and J gave up 0 bases, with 13 bases separating them.

The rearrangement links TRBV11-2 to TRBJ2-1; 9 bases align to TRBD1. This CDR3 spans 12 amino acids. J was trimmed by 12 bases and V by 6 bases; bases with no gene match: 6. The V gene's germline CDR1 is SGHAT and CDR2 FQNNGV. CDR3 amino acids: CASSSRQGGQFF. CDR3 bases: TGTGCCAGCAGTTCCCGACAGGGGGGGCAGTTCTTC.

The rearrangement uses TRBV27 and TRBJ2-7, with TRBD2 matching over 8 bases. Trimming at V came to 4 bases and at J to 1 base, leaving 3 bases not matched to a gene. The CDR3 contains 14 residues. Germline V lookup: CDR1 MNHEY, CDR2 SMNVEV (reference sequence). CDR3 amino acids: CASSSGLASYEQYF. The CDR3 DNA is TGTGCCAGCAGTTCCGGACTAGCTTCCTACGAGCAGTACTTC.

This chain joins TRBV5-6 and TRBJ2-5; D gene ambiguous. The DNA end favors TRBJ2-7, so the J call may be wrong. The CDR3 runs 13 residues. Germline lookup yields CDR1 SGHDT and CDR2 YYEEEE. The CDR3 region has the DNA TGTGCCAGCAGCTTGGTGCGGTATTACGAGCAGTACTTC. Translation gives CASSLVRYYEQYF.

This chain connects TRBV4-1 to TRBJ2-7, with TRBD2 matching 10 bases. The J segment lost 2 bases and the V segment lost 4 bases, leaving 2 bases of the junction unmatched. This CDR3 has 14 amino acids. Germline V gives CDR1 MGHRA, CDR2 YSYEKL. CDR3 protein: CASSLLAGPYEQYF. CDR3 DNA sequence: TGCGCCAGCAGCCTACTAGCGGGACCCTACGAGCAGTACTTC.

On this clone: Other DNA sequences in this specimen translate into the identical CDR3. The V call is TRBV28, the J call TRBJ1-5; 8 bases fit TRBD1. The germline CDR1 and CDR2 sequences are MDHEN and SYDVKM. Trimming at V came to 8 bases and at J to 0 bases, leaving 6 bases not matched to a gene. The CDR3 runs 15 residues. The CDR3 spells CASFTGGVSNQPQHF. The DNA of the CDR3 is TGTGCCAGCTTCACAGGGGGAGTTAGCAATCAGCCCCAGCATTTT.

The chain uses TRBV18 and TRBJ2-7; D call uncertain. Germline V gene sequence: CDR1 KGHSH, CDR2 LQKENI. CDR3 length: 13 residues. V lost 3 bases and J 2 bases, leaving 8 bases between the germline ends. CDR3 in DNA: TGTGCCAGCTCACCTCTTCCAGCCTACGAGCAGTACTTC. It codes for CASSPLPAYEQYF.

This clone was recorded a few times. The V call is TRBV28, the J call TRBJ1-2; D may be TRBD1 (5 bases). Germline loops: CDR1 MDHEN, CDR2 SYDVKM. Trimming left V 5 bases short and J 3 bases short, with 10 bases between. This CDR3 has 13 amino acids. CDR3: CASSIQDDYGYTF. CDR3 in DNA: TGTGCCAGCAGTATACAGGATGACTATGGCTACACCTTC.

This clone was seen only once. This rearrangement joins TRBV6-1 to TRBJ2-3, with 10 nucleotides matching TRBD2. In germline, CDR1 is MNHNS, CDR2 SASEGT. Trimming at V came to 6 bases and at J to 3 bases, leaving 6 bases not matched to a gene. There are 15 residues in the CDR3. The CDR3 loop is CASRPGTSVTDTQYF. The CDR3 DNA reads TGTGCCAGCAGACCCGGGACTAGCGTTACAGATACGCAGTATTTT.

V and J are TRBV7-9 and TRBJ1-2, with TRBD1 as a possible D gene (6 bases). This CDR3 contains 15 residues. V gave up 4 bases and J gave up 2 bases, with 14 bases separating them. Germline values: CDR1 SEHNR, CDR2 FQNEAQ (reference sequence). CDR3 in amino acids: CASSSYREENYGYTF. In nucleotides, the CDR3 is TGTGCCAGCAGCTCCTACAGGGAAGAAAACTATGGCTACACCTTC.

This rearrangement joins TRBV7-2 to TRBJ1-4; D is uncertain. Deletions cut 1 base from V and 5 bases from J, with 5 bases between. Looked up from germline, CDR1 is SGHTA and CDR2 is FQGNSA. The length of the CDR3 is 13 residues. The CDR3 nucleotides are TGTGCCAGCAGCTTAGAGCCCAATGAAAAACTGTTTTTT. This sequence encodes CASSLEPNEKLFF. The full variable domain, its missing parts supplied by reference TRBV7-2 and TRBJ1-4, is GAGVSQSPSNKVTEKGKDVELRCDPISGHTALYWYRQSLGQGLEFLIYFQGNSAPDKSGLPSDRFSAERTGGSVSTLTIQRTQQEDSAVYLCASSLEPNEKLFFGSGTQLSVL.

V gene TRBV2 combines with J gene TRBJ2-7; TRBD1 is a possible D gene (8 bases). The length of the CDR3 is 12 residues. V dropped 5 bases and J dropped 7 bases, with 12 bases sitting between them. The germline V gene encodes CDR1 SNHLY and CDR2 FYNNEI. The CDR3 nucleotides read TGTGCCAGCAGTCTACAGGGGGGGGAGCAGTACTTC. Translation gives CASSLQGGEQYF.

V is TRBV6-1 and J is TRBJ1-5; weak D call: TRBD1 (6 bases). CDR1 and CDR2 (germline): MNHNS, SASEGT. The CDR3 is 13 amino acids. Trimming took 6 bases from V and 3 from J, leaving 9 bases between them. The CDR3 nucleotides are TGTGCCAGCAGAGGACAGTACAATCAGCCCCAGCATTTT. Translated, it gives CASRGQYNQPQHF.

The rearrangement joins TRBV5-1 to TRBJ2-3, with 10 nucleotides matching TRBD1. J was trimmed by 6 bases and V by 4 bases; bases with no gene match: 8. The germline CDR1 and CDR2 sequences are SGHRS and YFSETQ. The CDR3 covers 15 residues. The CDR3 DNA reads as TGCGCCAGCAGCGCAGGGACAGGGGAATTGGATACGCAGTATTTT. It yields the protein CASSAGTGELDTQYF.

V and J are TRBV5-4 and TRBJ2-7, with 13 bases aligning to TRBD2. Germline values: CDR1 SGHNT, CDR2 YYREEE (reference sequence). The CDR3 totals 15 residues. V lost 4 bases and J lost 3; bases outside the gene matches: 4. The CDR3 sequence: CASSIGTSGVYEQYF. CDR3 DNA: TGTGCCAGCAGCATAGGGACTAGCGGGGTCTACGAGCAGTACTTC.

V usage is TRBV4-1 and J usage is TRBJ1-6; 7 bases align to TRBD1. Unmatched junction bases numbered 7, after V lost 2 bases and J lost 0 bases. The CDR3 has 18 residues. The germline CDR1 and CDR2 sequences are MGHRA and YSYEKL. The CDR3 loop reads CASSQKGQASSYNSPLHF. The CDR3 DNA reads as TGCGCCAGCAGCCAAAAAGGACAGGCCAGCTCCTATAATTCACCCCTCCACTTT.

This rearrangement joins TRBV19 to TRBJ2-7; tentatively, D is TRBD2 (6 bases). Germline V gene sequence: CDR1 LNHDA, CDR2 SQIVND (reference sequence). The length of the CDR3 is 16 residues. V was shortened by 3 bases and J by 5 bases, with 20 bases between the two germline ends. The DNA of the CDR3 is TGTGCCAGTAGTATCTCCCATTCTGGTCCGGGGGACGAGCAGTACTTC. Translation: CASSISHSGPGDEQYF.

This clone came up once. This rearrangement joins TRBV6-6 to TRBJ2-3; 11 bases agree with TRBD2. The CDR3 has 16 residues. The germline V gene has CDR1 MNHNY and CDR2 SVGAGI (reference sequence). With V trimmed by 4 bases and J by 0 bases, 3 bases remained unmatched. This CDR3 is CASSSRLAGSTDTQYF. The CDR3 bases are TGTGCCAGCAGTTCCCGACTAGCGGGAAGCACAGATACGCAGTATTTT.

The chain carries TRBV2 and TRBJ1-3; D is perhaps TRBD1 (5 bases). Germline CDR1 reads SNHLY; CDR2 reads FYNNEI. The CDR3 sequence is 14 residues long. V was clipped by 7 bases and J by 0 bases, with 10 bases between them. The CDR3 region has the DNA TGTGCCAGCAAAGGGACTGGCTCTGGAAACACCATATATTTT. It encodes CASKGTGSGNTIYF.

This sequence joins TRBV6-5 and TRBJ1-2; the match to TRBD1 covers 11 bases. This CDR3 region has 16 residues. V trimming: 2 bases; J trimming: 3 bases; junction bases outside the gene matches: 5. Germline V gene sequence: CDR1 MNHEY, CDR2 SVGAGI. This CDR3 is CASSYGTGGGDYGYTF. CDR3 nucleotides: TGTGCCAGCAGTTACGGGACAGGGGGAGGTGACTATGGCTACACCTTC.

For the CDR3, the DNA is TGTGCCAGCCTGGGGCTAGCGGGAGGGAGCACAGATACGCAGTATTTT. This encodes CASLGLAGGSTDTQYF. This rearrangement joins TRBV28 to TRBJ2-3; TRBD2 matches at 12 bases. CDR1 is MDHEN, CDR2 SYDVKM, per germline. The V and J ends lost 8 bases and 0 bases, in that order; junction bases with no gene match: 6. CDR3 length equals 16 residues. Based on the CDR3 plus reference TRBV28 and TRBJ2-3, the full variable domain is DVKVTQSSRYLVKRTGEKVFLECVQDMDHENMFWYRQDPGLGLRLIYFSYDVKMKEKGDIPEGYSVSREKKERFSLILESASTNQTSMYLCASLGLAGGSTDTQYFGPGTRLTVL.

CDR3 nucleotides: TGTGCCAGCAGCTTAGAGGGGTATGAGCAGTTCTTC. Translated: CASSLEGYEQFF. This chain links TRBV7-9 with TRBJ2-1; TRBD1 might be the D (5 bases). Germline V gene sequence: CDR1 SEHNR, CDR2 FQNEAQ (reference sequence). Trimming cost V 1 base and J 8 bases, with 6 bases left between them. The CDR3 consists of 12 residues. The whole variable domain, filled in from reference TRBV7-9 and TRBJ2-1, reads DTGVSQNPRHKITKRGQNVTFRCDPISEHNRLYWYRQTLGQGPEFLTYFQNEAQLEKSRLLSDRFSAERPKGSFSTLEIQRTEQGDSAMYLCASSLEGYEQFFGPGTRLTVL.

The chain carries TRBV2 and TRBJ2-7; D is perhaps TRBD2 (6 bases). The CDR3 totals 14 residues. V shed 6 bases and J shed 1 base, with 13 bases lying between them. Germline CDR1 and CDR2: SNHLY and FYNNEI. The CDR3 bases are TGTGCCAGCAGGGGGGGAAGGGTTTCCTACGAGCAGTACTTC. Translating it yields CASRGGRVSYEQYF.

The chain joins TRBV2 to TRBJ2-3; a weak D match, TRBD1 (6 bases). Germline lookup yields CDR1 SNHLY and CDR2 FYNNEI. The CDR3 has 15 residues. The V end lost 9 bases, the J end lost 0 bases, and 16 bases lay between the germline ends. CDR3 loop: CASRGISASTDTQYF. The CDR3 region has the DNA TGTGCCAGTAGGGGGATTAGCGCCAGCACAGATACGCAGTATTTT. The full variable domain, completed using reference TRBV2 and TRBJ2-3, is EPEVTQTPSHQVTQMGQEVILRCVPISNHLYFYWYRQILGQKVEFLVSFYNNEISEKSEIFDDQFSVERPDGSNFTLKIRSTKLEDSAMYFCASRGISASTDTQYFGPGTRLTVL.

The rearrangement links TRBV10-3 to TRBJ1-2; D may be TRBD1 (6 bases). The germline CDR1 and CDR2 sequences are ENHRY and SYGVKD. The CDR3 is 14 amino acids. Trimming cost V 5 bases and J 5 bases, with 15 bases left between them. For the CDR3, the DNA is TGTGCCATCAGTACCTTACAGGGTGTGTATGGCTACACCTTC. Encoded protein: CAISTLQGVYGYTF.

V is TRBV10-1 and J is TRBJ2-7, with 7 nucleotides matching TRBD2. This CDR3 spans 15 amino acids. J was trimmed by 2 bases and V by 2 bases; bases with no gene match: 6. Germline-derived CDR1 and CDR2 are WNHNN and SYGVQD (reference sequence). CDR3 in DNA: TGCGCCAGCAGTGAGGGTCTAGCGGCTACCTACGAGCAGTACTTC. As protein: CASSEGLAATYEQYF.

The chain couples TRBV27 to TRBJ2-1; 8 positions match TRBD1. With 7 bases clipped from V and 2 bases from J, the junction kept 13 bases outside the gene matches. Germline CDR1 is MNHEY and CDR2 is SMNVEV (reference sequence). The CDR3 covers 17 residues. The CDR3 DNA follows: TGTGCCAGCACGTGCCCTGGACAGGGAATTCCCTACAATGAGCAGTTCTTC. Encoded protein: CASTCPGQGIPYNEQFF.

V and J are TRBV10-3 and TRBJ2-2, with 9 nucleotides matching TRBD2. The CDR3 runs to 15 residues. CDR1 ENHRY and CDR2 SYGVKD come from the germline V gene. Unmatched junction bases numbered 6, after V lost 5 bases and J lost 5 bases. In DNA form, the CDR3 reads TGTGCCATCAGTTATGGCGGGGGGGCGACCGGGGAGCTGTTTTTT. The encoded protein is CAISYGGGATGELFF.